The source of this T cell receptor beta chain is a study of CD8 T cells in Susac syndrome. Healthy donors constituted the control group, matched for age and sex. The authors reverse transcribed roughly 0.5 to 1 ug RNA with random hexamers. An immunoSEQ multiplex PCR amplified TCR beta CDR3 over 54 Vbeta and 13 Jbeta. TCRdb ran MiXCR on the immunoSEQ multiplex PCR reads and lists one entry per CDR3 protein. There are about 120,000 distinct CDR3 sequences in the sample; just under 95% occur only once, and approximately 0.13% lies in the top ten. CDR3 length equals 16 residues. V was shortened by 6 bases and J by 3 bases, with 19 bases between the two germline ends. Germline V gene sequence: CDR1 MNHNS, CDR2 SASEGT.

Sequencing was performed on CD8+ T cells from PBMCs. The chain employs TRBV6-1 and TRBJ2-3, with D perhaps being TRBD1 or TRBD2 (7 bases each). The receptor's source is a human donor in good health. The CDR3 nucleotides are TGTGCCAGCAGACCGCTCTGGGAGGGGGCTACAGATACGCAGTATTTT. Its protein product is CASRPLWEGATDTQYF.